This entry lists 21 T cell receptor beta chains sequenced from one sample in a study of graft-versus-host responses after intestinal transplantation. Produced via immunoSEQ multiplex PCR; TCRdb's table is partial and in-frame only. The data show 90,000 to 95,000 clones, 90% to 95% seen once. No antigen has been identified for these receptors. Sample: unstimulated CD8+ T cells sorted from spleen or lymph node cells, taken before intestinal transplant. Receptors were obtained from a human donor who received an intestinal transplant.

The V call is TRBV2, the J call TRBJ1-1; 7 bases are a match to TRBD1. This CDR3 comprises 16 residues. The germline V gene encodes CDR1 SNHLY and CDR2 FYNNEI. V trimming: 0 bases; J trimming: 3 bases; junction bases outside the gene matches: 7. The CDR3: CASSEAEGQIDTEAFF. In nucleotides, the CDR3 is TGTGCCAGCAGTGAAGCGGAGGGACAGATAGACACTGAAGCTTTCTTT.

The gene calls are TRBV7-7 and TRBJ2-3, with D tentatively TRBD2 (5 bases). The CDR3 is 15 residues long. Per the germline V gene, CDR1 is SSHAT and CDR2 is FNYEAQ (reference sequence). V gave up 0 bases and J gave up 5 bases, with 12 bases separating them. The CDR3 sequence is CASSLASAAGDTQYF. In nucleotides, the CDR3 is TGTGCCAGCAGCTTAGCTTCGGCCGCGGGAGATACGCAGTATTTT.

The chain is built from TRBV27 and TRBJ2-7, with 10 bases fitting TRBD1. The ends lost 7 bases at V and 2 bases at J; junction bases unmatched: 8. Germline V gene data show CDR1 as MNHEY and CDR2 as SMNVEV (reference sequence). The CDR3 spans 15 residues. CDR3 in DNA: TGTGCCAGCACCCCTAAGACAGGGGGCACCTACGAGCAGTACTTC. This gives the protein CASTPKTGGTYEQYF.

The sample holds one count of this clone. V usage is TRBV4-1 and J usage is TRBJ1-1, with D tentatively TRBD1 (5 bases). Trimming stripped 1 base from V and 5 bases from J, with 11 bases between. Germline CDR1 is MGHRA and CDR2 is YSYEKL. The CDR3 length is 14 residues. CDR3 sequence reads: CASSQGRKGTEAFF. The CDR3 DNA follows: TGCGCCAGCAGCCAAGGTCGGAAGGGGACTGAAGCTTTCTTT.

The rearrangement links TRBV6-4 to TRBJ2-5, with 11 bases identical to TRBD1. Unmatched junction bases numbered 7, after V lost 2 bases and J lost 5 bases. CDR1 and CDR2 (germline): MRHNA, SNTAGT. CDR3 length equals 16 residues. The CDR3 DNA reads TGTGCCAGCAGTGACCTCAGGGGACAGGGGGGTGAGACCCAGTACTTC. Its translation is CASSDLRGQGGETQYF.

The chain combines TRBV7-9 with TRBJ1-5, with 7 bases identical to TRBD1. The J segment lost 4 bases and the V segment lost 5 bases, leaving 5 bases of the junction unmatched. The CDR3 totals 14 residues. The germline V gene encodes CDR1 SEHNR and CDR2 FQNEAQ (reference sequence). CDR3 nucleotide sequence: TGTGCCAGCAGCGGGACAGTTTTTAATCAGCCCCAGCATTTT. It yields the protein CASSGTVFNQPQHF.

The chain uses TRBV9 and TRBJ2-1; 9 nucleotides line up with TRBD2. V lost 4 bases, J lost 2 bases, and 4 bases stayed unmatched. Germline V CDR1 and CDR2: SGDLS, YYNGEE. CDR3 length equals 15 residues. The CDR3 coding sequence is TGTGCCAGCAGCCCTCGACTAGCGGCCTACAATGAGCAGTTCTTC. Its translation is CASSPRLAAYNEQFF.

This clone was observed a handful of times. The V and J genes are TRBV6-1 and TRBJ2-5; the D is unclear. V lost 2 bases, J lost 2 bases, and 3 bases lay in between. Germline CDR1 is MNHNS and CDR2 is SASEGT. The CDR3 consists of 12 residues. The CDR3: CASSEQQETQYF. CDR3 sequence (DNA): TGTGCCAGCAGTGAACAGCAAGAGACCCAGTACTTC.

The chain couples TRBV21-1 to TRBJ1-1; no check of the table's D call, TRBD1, against the DNA was made. TRBV21-1 is termed a pseudogene. CDR3 size: 14 residues. The CDR3 nucleotides are TGTGCCAGCAGCAAGGGCAGGTCCGGCACTGAAGCTTTCTTT. Protein sequence: CASSKGRSGTEAFF.

This chain joins TRBV5-5 and TRBJ2-1; 8 bases fit TRBD2. CDR1 is SGHKS, CDR2 YYEKEE, per germline (reference sequence). The CDR3 length is 14 residues. V lost 4 bases and J lost 2; bases outside the gene matches: 2. CDR3 in DNA: TGTGCCAGCAGCATTAGCGGGACCTACAATGAGCAGTTCTTC. It codes for CASSISGTYNEQFF.

V and J are TRBV10-3 and TRBJ1-2; TRBD1 might be the D (6 bases). This CDR3 spans 15 amino acids. Trimming took 4 bases from V and 4 from J, leaving 16 bases between them. The germline gives CDR1 ENHRY, CDR2 SYGVKD. CDR3 in DNA: TGTGCCATCAGTGGAAACAGGGAGCCTTTCTATGGCTACACCTTC. Amino acid sequence: CAISGNREPFYGYTF.

The chain employs TRBV9 and TRBJ1-5; D call uncertain. V lost 0 bases and J 0 bases, leaving 7 bases between the germline ends. CDR1 and CDR2 (germline): SGDLS, YYNGEE. The CDR3 is 15 residues long. The CDR3 sequence: CASSVAPGSNQPQHF. CDR3 DNA: TGTGCCAGCAGCGTAGCGCCGGGTAGCAATCAGCCCCAGCATTTT.

The chain links TRBV14 to TRBJ1-2; D unclear. The CDR3 is 15 residues long. V was shortened by 5 bases and J by 7 bases, with 20 bases between the two germline ends. From germline, CDR1 is SGHDN and CDR2 FVKESK. DNA of the CDR3: TGTGCCAGCAGCTTCCGACTCGGAAGGGAGAGTGGCTACACCTTC. It codes for CASSFRLGRESGYTF.

CDR3 DNA sequence: TGCACCAGCAGCCAAGATCGGGCTAGCGGGAGGTTCTCCTACGAGCAGTACTTC. This translates into CTSSQDRASGRFSYEQYF. V and J are TRBV1 and TRBJ2-7; the D call TRBD2 from the table was never checked on the DNA. TRBV1 is reported as a pseudogene. This CDR3 comprises 18 residues.

The count of this clone is one. The chain carries TRBV28 and TRBJ1-4; no clear D. Trimming pared 4 bases from V and 0 bases from J, leaving 12 bases between. The CDR3 is 16 residues long. Germline V gene data show CDR1 as MDHEN and CDR2 as SYDVKM. CDR3 in DNA: TGTGCCAGCAGTTCCGACTATCGGGCAACTAATGAAAAACTGTTTTTT. Translation gives CASSSDYRATNEKLFF.

Comments on this clone: The germline gene is not matched at one end of the junction; a read error may be the cause. The chain joins TRBV7-9 to TRBJ2-2; D is possibly TRBD1 (5 bases). The CDR3 extends over 15 amino acids. Germline-derived CDR1 and CDR2 are SEHNR and FQNEAQ (reference sequence). The CDR3 DNA sequence: TGCGCCAGCAGCCACCTAGACAGACCTACCGGGGAGCTGTTTTTT. As protein: CASSHLDRPTGELFF.

The chain employs TRBV28 and TRBJ2-2; D is undetermined. Germline CDR1 reads MDHEN; CDR2 reads SYDVKM. V lost 3 bases, J lost 0 bases, and 8 bases lay in between. The CDR3 totals 15 residues. CDR3 nucleotides: TGTGCCAGCAGTTTTTCCCCTTCGAACACCGGGGAGCTGTTTTTT. Translating gives CASSFSPSNTGELFF.

The rearrangement links TRBV25-1 to TRBJ1-5; a possible D gene is TRBD1 (5 bases). Germline assignment: CDR1 MGHDK and CDR2 SYGVNS. The CDR3 contains 12 residues. With 3 bases removed from V and 7 bases from J, the gap between germline ends came to 7 bases. The CDR3: CASSDGGQPQHF. In DNA, the CDR3 is TGTGCCAGCAGTGATGGGGGGCAGCCCCAGCATTTT.

This clone was counted once. This chain joins TRBV2 and TRBJ2-5; 8 bases fit TRBD1. The length of the CDR3 is 13 residues. After removal of 10 bases from V and 4 bases from J, the junction contained 8 bases not matched to a gene. Germline lookup yields CDR1 SNHLY and CDR2 FYNNEI. The DNA of the CDR3 is TGTGCCACCCTGGACAGGGAAGGAGAGACCCAGTACTTC. Its translation: CATLDREGETQYF.

The rearrangement uses TRBV5-8 and TRBJ2-2, with 10 bases aligning to TRBD1. The CDR3 totals 18 residues. Germline trimming cut 0 bases from V and 3 bases from J; bases unmatched to any gene: 8. Per germline, CDR1 SGHTS and CDR2 YDEGEE. The CDR3, as DNA: TGTGCCAGCAGCTTGGCCATGTCGACAGGGGGCTACACCGGGGAGCTGTTTTTT. It specifies CASSLAMSTGGYTGELFF.

A remark on this clone: Other nucleotide sequences from this sample produce the same CDR3. The CDR3 DNA reads as TGCGCCAGCAGCCAAGAAGGACAGGGGGCTATGAACACTGAAGCTTTCTTT. Translated, it gives CASSQEGQGAMNTEAFF. The rearrangement links TRBV4-3 to TRBJ1-1, with TRBD1 matching 11 bases. V lost 0 bases to trimming and J lost 0 bases; unmatched junction nucleotides: 3. There are 17 residues in the CDR3. CDR1 and CDR2 from the germline V gene are LGHNA and YSLEER.